The 25 T cell receptor beta chains below all came from one sample that was sequenced in a study of Ad26.COV2.S vaccination and SARS-CoV-2 variants. Treatment meaning: 15 to 20 received Ad26.COV2.S at low or high dose, single or two shots; roughly 5 received placebo; per-sample allocation not given. Samples were taken on day 63 after the first vaccine or placebo injection. Here immunoSEQ multiplex PCR was the method, and the copy in TCRdb shows in-frame clones only, minus some. Among fewer than 600,000 clones listed, approximately 90% were seen once. The sample in question was peripheral blood, obtained in a trial of Ad26.COV2.S vaccine versus placebo. The source of these receptors is a person aged 18 to 65 who received the Ad26.COV2.S COVID-19 vaccine or a placebo.

The J gene is TRBJ2-5, the V gene TRBV7-6, with 12 bases lining up with TRBD2. This CDR3 is built from 16 residues. Germline CDR1 SGHVS, CDR2 FNYEAQ. After removal of 4 bases from V and 2 bases from J, the junction contained 5 bases not matched to a gene. The CDR3 reads CASSSLAGGWQETQYF. The CDR3 DNA reads TGTGCCAGCAGCTCACTAGCGGGAGGCTGGCAAGAGACCCAGTACTTC.

This sequence joins TRBV4-3 and TRBJ2-7; TRBD2 is a possible D gene (5 bases). Germline lookup yields CDR1 LGHNA and CDR2 YSLEER. V dropped 0 bases and J dropped 1 base, with 7 bases sitting between them. CDR3 length: 14 residues. CDR3 residues: CASSQEGSSYEQYF. As DNA, the CDR3 is TGCGCCAGCAGCCAAGAGGGGAGTTCCTACGAGCAGTACTTC.

The chain uses TRBV18 and TRBJ2-7; D gene ambiguous. The CDR3 covers 15 residues. V was pared by 2 bases and J by 2 bases, with 13 bases between. The germline V gene encodes CDR1 KGHSH and CDR2 LQKENI. CDR3 protein: CASSPGVGPTYEQYF. The DNA for the CDR3 is TGTGCCAGCTCACCAGGGGTAGGCCCTACCTACGAGCAGTACTTC.

The V gene is TRBV5-1, the J gene TRBJ2-7, with 10 bases matching TRBD1. Trimming cost V 1 base and J 3 bases; bases outside gene matches: 1. The CDR3 runs to 14 residues. Per germline, CDR1 SGHRS and CDR2 YFSETQ. The CDR3 sequence: CASSLWDRGYEQYF. The CDR3 DNA sequence: TGCGCCAGCAGCTTGTGGGACAGGGGCTACGAGCAGTACTTC.

The V and J genes are TRBV29-1 and TRBJ2-1, with 9 positions matching TRBD2. The germline V gene encodes CDR1 SQVTM and CDR2 ANQGSEA. Trimming at V came to 3 bases and at J to 7 bases, leaving 4 bases not matched to a gene. CDR3 length: 13 amino acids. CDR3 region: CSVDSGGLNEQFF. In DNA form, the CDR3 reads TGCAGCGTTGACAGCGGGGGGCTAAATGAGCAGTTCTTC.

This clone was seen more than once but under ten times. The chain carries TRBV11-2 and TRBJ1-3; D is ambiguous. Germline values: CDR1 SGHAT, CDR2 FQNNGV. This CDR3 contains 15 residues. V lost 0 bases to trimming and J lost 6 bases, with 12 bases between them. CDR3 nucleotides: TGTGCCAGCAGCTTAGACGGAAGGGAGGAAAACACCATATATTTT. This sequence encodes CASSLDGREENTIYF.

The chain links TRBV20-1 to TRBJ1-4, with TRBD1 as a possible D gene (5 bases). V was cut by 3 bases and J by 8 bases, with 19 bases left in between. The CDR3 sequence is 15 residues long. From germline, CDR1 is DFQATT and CDR2 SNEGSKA (reference sequence). CDR3 protein: CSASSQGERREKLFF. CDR3 sequence (DNA): TGCAGTGCTAGTTCCCAGGGAGAACGGAGGGAAAAACTGTTTTTT.

The rearrangement links TRBV18 to TRBJ2-1; 9 nucleotides agree with TRBD1. CDR1 KGHSH and CDR2 LQKENI come from the germline V gene. Losses at the gene ends were 3 bases for V and 9 bases for J; bases not matched to a gene: 6. The CDR3 is 14 amino acids. CDR3 region: CASSPNRGQSEQFF. The CDR3 nucleotides read TGTGCCAGCTCACCTAACAGGGGGCAAAGTGAGCAGTTCTTC.

This clone came up many times. This chain connects TRBV27 to TRBJ2-7, with D possibly being TRBD1 (5 bases). V was trimmed by 3 bases and J by 1 base, leaving 7 bases between them. The CDR3 runs 13 residues. Per germline, CDR1 MNHEY and CDR2 SMNVEV (reference sequence). CDR3 in amino acids: CASSLTASYEQYF. DNA of the CDR3: TGTGCCAGCAGTTTGACAGCTTCCTACGAGCAGTACTTC.

V and J are TRBV28 and TRBJ2-7; D may correspond to TRBD1 or TRBD2 (7 bases each). Per germline, CDR1 MDHEN and CDR2 SYDVKM. This CDR3 is built from 15 residues. The germline V and J ends were trimmed by 6 bases and 5 bases, with 20 bases remaining between them. The chain's CDR3 is CASSQGGFGSHEQYF. Written as DNA, the CDR3 is TGTGCCAGCAGCCAGGGGGGGTTCGGGTCCCACGAGCAGTACTTC.

The CDR3 nucleotides read TGTGCCAGCCTAAAACGTTATTTGAAGGGAGATACGCAGTATTTT. Residues: CASLKRYLKGDTQYF. The chain combines TRBV21-1 with TRBJ2-3. TRBV21-1 is recorded as a pseudogene. This CDR3 comprises 15 residues.

The rearrangement uses TRBV24-1 and TRBJ2-1, with 8 bases matching TRBD1. CDR1 is KGHDR and CDR2 is SFDVKD in the germline V gene. The CDR3 loop spans 16 amino acids. J gave up 3 bases and V 2 bases, and 5 bases lay outside the gene matches. The CDR3 nucleotides are TGTGCCACCAGTGATTCGCGGACAGGGTTCTACAATGAGCAGTTCTTC. Protein: CATSDSRTGFYNEQFF.

The V and J genes are TRBV6-2 or TRBV6-3 and TRBJ2-5; possibly TRBD2 for D (5 bases). Germline lookup yields CDR1 MNHEY and CDR2 SVGEGT. V was cut by 6 bases and J by 6 bases, with 20 bases left in between. This CDR3 comprises 15 residues. CDR3 in amino acids: CASSPDWASEKTQYF. The CDR3, as DNA: TGTGCCAGCAGCCCGGACTGGGCCTCCGAAAAGACCCAGTACTTC.

This chain links TRBV4-1 with TRBJ1-3; D is undetermined. The germline V gene has CDR1 MGHRA and CDR2 YSYEKL. V lost 7 bases to trimming and J lost 0 bases, with 10 bases between them. This CDR3 is built from 14 residues. This chain's CDR3 is CASTQESSGNTIYF. The CDR3, as DNA: TGCGCCAGCACCCAGGAATCCTCTGGAAACACCATATATTTT.

The chain employs TRBV30 and TRBJ1-1; D is perhaps TRBD1 (5 bases). V was cut by 6 bases and J by 6 bases, with 17 bases left in between. Germline V gene data show CDR1 as GTSNPN and CDR2 as SVGIG (reference sequence). CDR3 length equals 13 residues. Written as DNA, the CDR3 is TGTGCCTGCTGGGGGTCAGGGTTCCCTGAAGCTTTCTTT. Its protein is CACWGSGFPEAFF. The variable domain in full, completed from reference TRBV30 and TRBJ1-1, reads SQTIHQWPATLVQPVGSPLSLECTVEGTSNPNLYWYRQAAGRGLQLLFYSVGIGQISSEVPQNLSASRPQDRQFILSSKKLLLSDSGFYLCACWGSGFPEAFFGQGTRLTVV.

In this sample, this clone turned up once. V is TRBV6-5 and J is TRBJ2-1; weak D call: TRBD2 (5 bases). Germline V gene data show CDR1 as MNHEY and CDR2 as SVGAGI. Deletions cut 2 bases from V and 4 bases from J, with 15 bases between. The CDR3 is made up of 16 amino acids. CDR3 sequence (DNA): TGTGCCAGCAGTTACGGTGATAAGAAGCGGTACAATGAGCAGTTCTTC. This encodes CASSYGDKKRYNEQFF.

The chain's CDR3 is CASSQAYRSYEQYF. CDR3 nucleotides: TGTGCCAGCAGCCAAGCATACAGGTCCTACGAGCAGTACTTC. The V call is TRBV3-1 (or the pseudogene TRBV3-2), the J call TRBJ2-7; the D gene is possibly TRBD1 (5 bases). The CDR3 sequence is 14 residues long. Germline V CDR1 and CDR2: LGHDT, YNNKEL (reference sequence). V was clipped by 1 base and J by 1 base, with 8 bases between them.

V usage is TRBV18 and J usage is TRBJ1-2, with D unresolved. Germline-derived CDR1 and CDR2 are KGHSH and LQKENI. V lost 1 base, J lost 3 bases, and 12 bases lay in between. This CDR3 comprises 15 residues. The CDR3 spells CASSPLEAIHYGYTF. Here the CDR3 DNA reads TGTGCCAGCTCACCACTCGAGGCCATTCACTATGGCTACACCTTC.

Only one count was recorded for this clone. The chain combines TRBV28 with TRBJ2-1; 10 bases agree with TRBD2. Germline V lookup: CDR1 MDHEN, CDR2 SYDVKM. The CDR3 runs 13 residues. J lost 4 bases, V lost 10 bases, and 4 bases had no gene match. The CDR3 loop reads CATLTSGYNEQFF. Here the CDR3 DNA reads TGTGCCACCTTGACTAGCGGGTACAATGAGCAGTTCTTC.

The chain has TRBV28 and TRBJ1-5; D not resolved. V dropped 8 bases and J dropped 9 bases, with 14 bases sitting between them. CDR3 size: 12 residues. The germline V gene encodes CDR1 MDHEN and CDR2 SYDVKM. CDR3 region: CASAYFLWPQHF. CDR3 DNA: TGTGCCAGCGCATACTTCCTATGGCCCCAGCATTTT.

This clone has just a few counts. This chain uses TRBV29-1 with TRBJ2-7; tentative D call: TRBD1 (6 bases). The CDR3 totals 13 residues. Germline V CDR1 and CDR2: SQVTM, ANQGSEA. V gave up 2 bases and J gave up 5 bases, with 13 bases separating them. For the CDR3, the DNA is TGCAGCGTTGAAATACAGGGCACAGACGAGCAGTACTTC. Amino acids: CSVEIQGTDEQYF.

This clone was seen only once. The chain joins TRBV5-8 to TRBJ2-5; 8 bases map to TRBD1. The CDR3 contains 15 residues. With 4 bases clipped from V and 6 bases from J, the junction kept 11 bases outside the gene matches. Germline lookup yields CDR1 SGHTS and CDR2 YDEGEE. The CDR3 sequence: CASSPGLDRGQTQYF. The DNA of the CDR3 is TGTGCCAGCAGCCCCGGCCTCGACAGGGGACAGACCCAGTACTTC.

The chain carries TRBV29-1 and TRBJ2-2, with a tentative D call TRBD1 (6 bases). The CDR3 extends over 15 amino acids. V was clipped by 4 bases and J by 4 bases, with 16 bases between them. Germline V gene data show CDR1 as SQVTM and CDR2 as ANQGSEA. The CDR3 loop reads CSVGSRGLSTGELFF. The CDR3 nucleotides read TGCAGCGTTGGCTCCAGGGGTCTCTCCACCGGGGAGCTGTTTTTT.

The V gene is TRBV6-5, the J gene TRBJ2-7, with a possible D match to TRBD2 (6 bases). The length of the CDR3 is 14 residues. Germline CDR1 reads MNHEY; CDR2 reads SVGAGI. Trimming removed 7 bases from V and 4 bases from J, with 17 bases in between. The DNA of the CDR3 is TGTGCCAGCAAGAGACTAGGGAAGGGTTACGAGCAGTACTTC. Translated: CASKRLGKGYEQYF.

The chain employs TRBV10-3 and TRBJ1-5; D uncertain. Germline V gene sequence: CDR1 ENHRY, CDR2 SYGVKD. Trimming stripped 0 bases from V and 6 bases from J, with 3 bases between. The CDR3 consists of 12 residues. The DNA for the CDR3 is TGTGCCATCAGTGAGTCGCGTCAGCCCCAGCATTTT. Translating gives CAISESRQPQHF.